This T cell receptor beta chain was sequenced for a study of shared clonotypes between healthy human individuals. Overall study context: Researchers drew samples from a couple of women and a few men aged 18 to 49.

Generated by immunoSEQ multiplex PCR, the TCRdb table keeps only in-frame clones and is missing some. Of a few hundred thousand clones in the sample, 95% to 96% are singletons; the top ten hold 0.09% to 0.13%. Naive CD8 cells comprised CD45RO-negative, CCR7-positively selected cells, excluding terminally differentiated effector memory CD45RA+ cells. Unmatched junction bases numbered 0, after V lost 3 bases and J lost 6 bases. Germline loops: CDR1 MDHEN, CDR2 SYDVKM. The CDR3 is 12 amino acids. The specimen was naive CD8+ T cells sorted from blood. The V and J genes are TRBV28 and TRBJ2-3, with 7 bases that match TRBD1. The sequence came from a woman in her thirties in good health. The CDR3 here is CASSLTGDTQYF. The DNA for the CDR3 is TGTGCCAGCAGTTTGACAGGGGATACGCAGTATTTT.